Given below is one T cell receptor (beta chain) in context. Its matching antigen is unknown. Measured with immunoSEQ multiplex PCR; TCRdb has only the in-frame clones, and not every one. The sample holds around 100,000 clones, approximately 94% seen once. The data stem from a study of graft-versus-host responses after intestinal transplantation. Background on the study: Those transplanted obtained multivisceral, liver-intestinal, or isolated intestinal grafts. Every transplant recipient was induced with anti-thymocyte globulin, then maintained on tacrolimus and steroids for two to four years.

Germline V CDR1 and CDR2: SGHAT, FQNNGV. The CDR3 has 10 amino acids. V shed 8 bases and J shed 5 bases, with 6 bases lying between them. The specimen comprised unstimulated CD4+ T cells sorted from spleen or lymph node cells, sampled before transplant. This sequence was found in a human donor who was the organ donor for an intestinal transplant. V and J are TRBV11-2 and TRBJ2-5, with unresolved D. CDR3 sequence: CASGRETQYF. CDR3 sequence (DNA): TGTGCCAGCGGTAGGGAGACCCAGTACTTC.